This entry lists 30 T cell receptor beta chains sequenced from one sample in a study of blood T cell repertoires in COVID-19. Only in-frame clones appear in the TCRdb table, and some are missing; sequencing was by immunoSEQ multiplex PCR. The table lists 300,000 to 350,000 clones, approximately 88% of them singletons. The material sequenced was PBMCs or T cells enriched from blood (not recorded which). The receptors come from a young man who had recovered from COVID-19.

The chain recombines TRBV5-1 with TRBJ1-5; TRBD1 might be the D (6 bases). V lost 0 bases and J 6 bases, leaving 13 bases between the germline ends. The CDR3 sequence is 15 residues long. Germline-derived CDR1 and CDR2 are SGHRS and YFSETQ. CDR3 in amino acids: CASSLGSGAGQPQHF. In nucleotides, the CDR3 is TGCGCCAGCAGCTTGGGGTCAGGGGCGGGTCAGCCCCAGCATTTT.

J is TRBJ1-4 and V is TRBV19, with 8 positions matching TRBD1. CDR1 is LNHDA, CDR2 SQIVND, per germline (reference sequence). The CDR3 loop spans 16 amino acids. The V and J ends lost 6 bases and 0 bases, in that order; junction bases with no gene match: 6. This CDR3 is CASRPGQAATNEKLFF. Written as DNA, the CDR3 is TGTGCCAGTAGGCCGGGACAGGCCGCAACTAATGAAAAACTGTTTTTT.

This clone was recorded a few times. The chain joins TRBV3-1 (or the pseudogene TRBV3-2) to TRBJ2-5; D perhaps matches TRBD1 (5 bases). CDR1 LGHDT and CDR2 YNNKEL come from the germline V gene (reference sequence). The CDR3 loop spans 11 amino acids. The V end was cut by 5 bases, the J end by 9 bases, with 10 bases between. Here the CDR3 reads CASSKKGSQYF. The CDR3 nucleotides are TGTGCCAGCAGCAAAAAGGGGTCCCAGTACTTC.

V and J are TRBV13 and TRBJ2-6; no definite D call. V gave up 1 base and J gave up 0 bases, with 4 bases separating them. This CDR3 comprises 15 residues. CDR1 and CDR2 (germline): PRHDT, FYEKMQ (reference sequence). The CDR3 DNA follows: TGTGCCAGCAGCTTAGAGCGCTCTGGGGCCAACGTCCTGACTTTC. Its protein product is CASSLERSGANVLTF.

This chain links TRBV19 with TRBJ2-7, with TRBD2 as a possible D gene (6 bases). The V end was cut by 6 bases, the J end by 0 bases, with 12 bases between. Germline V gives CDR1 LNHDA, CDR2 SQIVND (reference sequence). This CDR3 has 14 amino acids. This CDR3 is CASREGPSSYEQYF. CDR3 DNA: TGTGCCAGTAGGGAGGGCCCGAGCTCCTACGAGCAGTACTTC.

J is TRBJ1-1 and V is TRBV10-2, with D hard to call. The CDR3 totals 13 residues. Germline V gives CDR1 WSHSY, CDR2 SAAADI. V dropped 3 bases and J dropped 5 bases, with 10 bases sitting between them. The CDR3 DNA sequence: TGCGCCAGCAGTGACTCCCTCCGGACTGAAGCTTTCTTT. It codes for CASSDSLRTEAFF.

This rearrangement joins TRBV11-2 to TRBJ2-5; D remains unclear. The length of the CDR3 is 15 residues. CDR1 and CDR2 from the germline V gene are SGHAT and FQNNGV. V was cut by 6 bases and J by 5 bases, with 19 bases left in between. The CDR3 region is CASSQPGIVSETQYF. In DNA form, the CDR3 reads TGTGCCAGCAGTCAACCAGGAATAGTTTCGGAGACCCAGTACTTC. The full variable domain, its missing parts supplied by reference TRBV11-2 and TRBJ2-5, is EAGVAQSPRYKIIEKRQSVAFWCNPISGHATLYWYQQILGQGPKLLIQFQNNGVVDDSQLPKDRFSAERLKGVDSTLKIQPAKLEDSAVYLCASSQPGIVSETQYFGPGTRLLVL.

The V and J genes are TRBV5-4 and TRBJ2-7; the D gene is possibly TRBD1 (6 bases). The V gene's germline CDR1 is SGHNT and CDR2 YYREEE (reference sequence). V dropped 5 bases and J dropped 4 bases, with 22 bases sitting between them. The CDR3 consists of 16 residues. The CDR3 is CASRPRTESGLYEQYF. CDR3 coding DNA: TGTGCCAGCAGGCCCCGGACAGAATCGGGTTTGTACGAGCAGTACTTC. Looking up the rest from reference TRBV5-4 and TRBJ2-7 gives the full variable domain: ETGVTQSPTHLIKTRGQQVTLRCSSQSGHNTVSWYQQALGQGPQFIFQYYREEENGRGNFPPRFSGLQFPNYSSELNVNALELDDSALYLCASRPRTESGLYEQYFGPGTRLTVT.

Worth noting for this clone: In the same sample, other DNA sequences code for this CDR3. The chain uses TRBV2 and TRBJ2-7; TRBD1 agrees at 10 bases. Germline CDR1 is SNHLY and CDR2 is FYNNEI. V lost 6 bases, J lost 1 base, and 6 bases stayed unmatched. The CDR3 consists of 15 residues. DNA for the CDR3: TGTGCCAGCAGGGAGGGGACAGGGGCTTCCTACGAGCAGTACTTC. Its protein is CASREGTGASYEQYF.

This clone was observed a few times. The chain carries TRBV28 and TRBJ1-1; D remains ambiguous. Germline V gene data show CDR1 as MDHEN and CDR2 as SYDVKM. CDR3 length: 14 amino acids. The V and J ends lost 4 bases and 1 base respectively, with 10 bases between them. The CDR3 nucleotides read TGTGCCAGCAGTTCGGCAGGCCAGAACACTGAAGCTTTCTTT. Encoded protein: CASSSAGQNTEAFF.

The chain recombines TRBV5-1 with TRBJ1-1, with TRBD1 as a possible D gene (6 bases). The germline V gene encodes CDR1 SGHRS and CDR2 YFSETQ. V was cut by 4 bases and J by 1 base, with 11 bases left in between. The CDR3 runs to 14 residues. CDR3 coding DNA: TGCGCCAGCAGCCCGACACAGGGGAACACTGAAGCTTTCTTT. Translated: CASSPTQGNTEAFF.

This clone was seen a single time. The V and J genes are TRBV5-1 and TRBJ1-6; D is unresolved. The V end was cut by 0 bases, the J end by 13 bases, with 11 bases between. The CDR3 length is 13 residues. Per the germline V gene, CDR1 is SGHRS and CDR2 is YFSETQ. CDR3 residues: CASSLDSRSPLHF. The DNA of the CDR3 is TGCGCCAGCAGCTTGGACTCCCGTAGTCCCCTCCACTTT.

The chain has TRBV7-2 and TRBJ2-1; 9 bases agree with TRBD2. Germline V gives CDR1 SGHTA, CDR2 FQGNSA. CDR3 length equals 14 residues. Trimming at V came to 8 bases and at J to 9 bases, leaving 11 bases not matched to a gene. The chain's CDR3 is CASASSGGLGEQFF. DNA for the CDR3: TGTGCCAGCGCGAGTAGCGGGGGCCTAGGTGAGCAGTTCTTC.

J is TRBJ1-2 and V is TRBV9; D perhaps matches TRBD1 (5 bases). Germline values: CDR1 SGDLS, CDR2 YYNGEE. The CDR3 sequence is 14 residues long. Trimming pared 3 bases from V and 0 bases from J, leaving 9 bases between. The CDR3 loop reads CASSATGANYGYTF. The CDR3 bases are TGTGCCAGCAGCGCTACAGGTGCTAACTATGGCTACACCTTC.

The chain uses TRBV21-1 and TRBJ1-2. TRBV21-1 has pseudogene status. The CDR3 totals 14 residues. DNA for the CDR3: TGTGCCAGCATGCGGTTCATCTCTAACTATGGCTACACCTTC. This codes for CASMRFISNYGYTF.

This sequence joins TRBV9 and TRBJ2-5, with 10 bases matching TRBD2. This CDR3 is 15 amino acids long. Per germline, CDR1 SGDLS and CDR2 YYNGEE. Trimming cost V 4 bases and J 2 bases; bases outside gene matches: 5. As DNA, the CDR3 is TGTGCCAGCAGCCGTAGCGGGGGGAGGCAAGAGACCCAGTACTTC. This gives the protein CASSRSGGRQETQYF.

The gene calls are TRBV19 and TRBJ2-2; D may be TRBD1 (5 bases). Germline CDR1 and CDR2: LNHDA and SQIVND (reference sequence). V lost 3 bases to trimming and J lost 1 base, with 15 bases between them. The length of the CDR3 is 17 residues. This CDR3 reads CASSILLVGQNTGELFF. The CDR3 DNA follows: TGTGCCAGTAGTATCTTGCTCGTGGGGCAGAACACCGGGGAGCTGTTTTTT.

V usage is TRBV3-1 (or the pseudogene TRBV3-2) and J usage is TRBJ2-3; weak D call: TRBD2 (5 bases). There are 16 residues in the CDR3. Trimming shortened V by 1 base and J by 0 bases, and 11 bases separated the two germline ends. The germline V gene encodes CDR1 LGHDT and CDR2 YNNKEL (reference sequence). CDR3 sequence reads: CASSQVLRTSTDTQYF. The DNA for the CDR3 is TGTGCCAGCAGCCAAGTATTGCGGACTAGCACAGATACGCAGTATTTT.

The chain employs TRBV6-5 and TRBJ1-1; maybe TRBD1 (5 bases). Germline V CDR1 and CDR2: MNHEY, SVGAGI. V lost 2 bases, J lost 5 bases, and 15 bases lay in between. The CDR3 is made up of 15 amino acids. The CDR3 DNA reads as TGTGCCAGCAGTTACACCGATTTGGGGGGGACTGAAGCTTTCTTT. This encodes CASSYTDLGGTEAFF.

The chain uses TRBV10-1 and TRBJ2-7; 7 positions agree with TRBD1. The germline CDR1 and CDR2 sequences are WNHNN and SYGVQD (reference sequence). J was trimmed by 0 bases and V by 0 bases; bases with no gene match: 2. This CDR3 region has 15 residues. CDR3: CASSESRDSSYEQYF. The CDR3 bases are TGCGCCAGCAGTGAGTCCCGGGACAGCTCCTACGAGCAGTACTTC.

Of note for this clone: Additional DNA sequences in this sample encode the identical CDR3. V usage is TRBV6-5 and J usage is TRBJ1-5; D is ambiguous. With 0 bases removed from V and 6 bases from J, the gap between germline ends came to 9 bases. Germline V lookup: CDR1 MNHEY, CDR2 SVGAGI. This CDR3 is built from 14 residues. The CDR3 reads CASSYSEGGQPQHF. Written as DNA, the CDR3 is TGTGCCAGCAGTTACTCTGAGGGAGGTCAGCCCCAGCATTTT.

The chain is built from TRBV24-1 and TRBJ2-1; D perhaps matches TRBD1 (6 bases). This CDR3 comprises 15 residues. Germline V CDR1 and CDR2: KGHDR, SFDVKD. The V and J ends lost 5 bases and 6 bases respectively, with 16 bases between them. As DNA, the CDR3 is TGTGCCACCAGTGTAGGGCAGGGGATGTTCAATGAGCAGTTCTTC. This encodes CATSVGQGMFNEQFF.

V usage is TRBV7-6 and J usage is TRBJ2-5; 7 bases are shared with TRBD1. Per germline, CDR1 SGHVS and CDR2 FNYEAQ. Trimming at V came to 4 bases and at J to 0 bases, leaving 14 bases not matched to a gene. The CDR3 totals 18 residues. Here the CDR3 reads CASSYTRDREPYQETQYF. CDR3 DNA: TGTGCCAGCAGCTATACCCGGGACAGAGAGCCCTACCAAGAGACCCAGTACTTC.

CDR3: CASSFQYGYTF. The DNA of the CDR3 is TGTGCCAGCAGTTTTCAGTATGGCTACACCTTC. This rearrangement joins TRBV28 to TRBJ1-2; D ambiguous. The length of the CDR3 is 11 residues. Germline values: CDR1 MDHEN, CDR2 SYDVKM. Trimming removed 3 bases from V and 5 bases from J, with 4 bases in between.

In this sample, this clone turned up once. The gene calls are TRBV27 and TRBJ2-5; 8 bases match TRBD2. CDR1 and CDR2 from the germline V gene are MNHEY and SMNVEV (reference sequence). The CDR3 contains 15 residues. V trimming: 5 bases; J trimming: 5 bases; junction bases outside the gene matches: 10. DNA of the CDR3: TGTGCCAGCAGTCACCGGGGGGGGGCGAAGGAGACCCAGTACTTC. Amino acid sequence: CASSHRGGAKETQYF.

The gene calls are TRBV9 and TRBJ1-1; 7 bases are shared with TRBD1. This CDR3 contains 13 residues. Trimming cost V 7 bases and J 3 bases; bases outside gene matches: 6. The germline gives CDR1 SGDLS, CDR2 YYNGEE. CDR3 residues: CASATDRDTEAFF. CDR3 bases: TGTGCCAGCGCCACTGACAGGGACACTGAAGCTTTCTTT.

The count of this clone is one. The chain uses TRBV15 and TRBJ1-5, with TRBD1 as a possible D gene (6 bases). The germline V gene encodes CDR1 LNHNV and CDR2 YYDKDF (reference sequence). The V end was cut by 4 bases, the J end by 6 bases, with 7 bases between. The CDR3 is 12 residues long. CDR3: CATSIGGQPQHF. CDR3 nucleotides: TGTGCCACCAGCATAGGGGGTCAGCCCCAGCATTTT.

The chain couples TRBV27 to TRBJ2-3; weak D call: TRBD1 (5 bases). CDR1 is MNHEY, CDR2 SMNVEV, per germline (reference sequence). Deletions cut 4 bases from V and 0 bases from J, with 14 bases between. This CDR3 is 16 amino acids long. In DNA, the CDR3 is TGTGCCAGCAGTTATCAGACAGAAGCTAGCACAGATACGCAGTATTTT. Protein sequence: CASSYQTEASTDTQYF.

This clone showed up just once. The rearrangement joins TRBV7-9 to TRBJ2-1; 13 bases line up with TRBD2. J was trimmed by 8 bases and V by 5 bases; bases with no gene match: 12. Germline assignment: CDR1 SEHNR and CDR2 FQNEAQ (reference sequence). The CDR3 contains 17 residues. CDR3 residues: CASSPGLAGVVRDEQFF. Here the CDR3 DNA reads TGTGCCAGCAGCCCCGGACTAGCGGGGGTGGTACGGGATGAGCAGTTCTTC.

This sequence joins TRBV5-1 and TRBJ1-4, with unresolved D. The CDR3 is 14 residues long. The V end lost 6 bases, the J end lost 0 bases, and 9 bases lay between the germline ends. The germline V gene encodes CDR1 SGHRS and CDR2 YFSETQ. The CDR3 bases are TGCGCCAGCACCTCCGAGCCAACTAATGAAAAACTGTTTTTT. The encoded protein is CASTSEPTNEKLFF.